One sample yielded the 3 T cell receptor beta chains listed below, sequenced in a study of cytomegalovirus exposure and HLA in healthy donors. Libraries were prepared by immunoSEQ multiplex PCR; TCRdb keeps only in-frame clonotypes and omits some of them. The sample contains under 250,000 clones, around 90% of which appear only once. Sample: PBMCs. The receptors come from a woman in her late teens or twenties in good health and CMV-seropositive.

The CDR3 loop is CASGTSGLNEQFF. In DNA form, the CDR3 reads TGTGCCAGCGGGACTAGCGGATTAAATGAGCAGTTCTTC. The chain employs TRBV19 and TRBJ2-1; 11 positions agree with TRBD2. Germline lookup yields CDR1 LNHDA and CDR2 SQIVND (reference sequence). There are 13 residues in the CDR3. V lost 9 bases, J lost 7 bases, and 5 bases stayed unmatched.

The CDR3 is CASSSLGLARDTQYF. CDR3 coding DNA: TGTGCCAGCAGTTCACTGGGACTAGCCAGAGATACGCAGTATTTT. The chain has TRBV28 and TRBJ2-3, with 9 positions matching TRBD2. In germline, CDR1 is MDHEN, CDR2 SYDVKM. This CDR3 comprises 15 residues. The V gene end was trimmed by 4 bases and the J gene end by 5 bases; junction bases not matched to a gene: 7.

This clone appeared a single time. The V call is TRBV28, the J call TRBJ1-2; D is undetermined. V was pared by 3 bases and J by 8 bases, with 10 bases between. Germline values: CDR1 MDHEN, CDR2 SYDVKM. The CDR3 extends over 12 amino acids. The CDR3 loop reads CASSFYLVGYTF. The CDR3 DNA follows: TGTGCCAGCAGTTTTTATTTAGTGGGCTACACCTTC.